The 5 T cell receptor beta chains listed next were all sequenced from one sample in a study of T cells in Graves' hyperthyroidism and ophthalmopathy. Researchers took RNA transcripts and amplified the TCR beta CDR3 regions from them. HTBI primers drove first-round RT-PCR of the TCR CDR3. TCRdb redid the calling of the multiplex PCR reads with MiXCR, one entry per CDR3 protein. This sample has around 340,000 distinct CDR3 sequences, with approximately 15% found just once. Sample: blood. The receptors were gathered from a woman in her 30s with Graves' hyperthyroidism.

This clonotype was detected many times. The chain has TRBV15 and TRBJ2-1; D is ambiguous. The germline gives CDR1 LNHNV, CDR2 YYDKDF (reference sequence). V lost 0 bases and J 3 bases, leaving 3 bases between the germline ends. CDR3 size: 13 residues. The CDR3 region has the DNA TGTGCCACCAGCAGAGACGGCTACAATGAGCAGTTCTTC. Its protein is CATSRDGYNEQFF. The entire variable domain, with the rest obtained from reference TRBV15 and TRBJ2-1, is as follows: DAMVIQNPRYQVTQFGKPVTLSCSQTLNHNVMYWYQQKSSQAPKLLFHYYDKDFNNEADTPDNFQSRRPNTSFCFLDIRSPGLGDTAMYLCATSRDGYNEQFFGPGTRLTVL.

In this sample, this clonotype turned up many times. CDR3 sequence (DNA): TGCAGTGCTAGAGTAGGGGCGGAGACCCAGTACTTC. This gives the protein CSARVGAETQYF. This chain connects TRBV20-1 to TRBJ2-5; a weak D match, TRBD1 (5 bases). The CDR3 has 12 amino acids. Trimming stripped 1 base from V and 5 bases from J, with 8 bases between. From germline, CDR1 is DFQATT and CDR2 SNEGSKA (reference sequence).

The chain joins TRBV27 to TRBJ2-1, with a weak D call TRBD1 (6 bases). CDR3 length: 16 amino acids. The germline CDR1 and CDR2 sequences are MNHEY and SMNVEV (reference sequence). V lost 4 bases to trimming and J lost 0 bases, with 13 bases between them. The CDR3 nucleotides read TGTGCCAGCAGTTCCCCCCGACAGGTCTCCTACAATGAGCAGTTCTTC. It specifies CASSSPRQVSYNEQFF.

This clonotype was observed many times. V usage is TRBV20-1 and J usage is TRBJ1-1; D uncertain. Germline V CDR1 and CDR2: DFQATT, SNEGSKA (reference sequence). The CDR3 is made up of 13 amino acids. Trimming took 6 bases from V and 0 from J, leaving 11 bases between them. The chain's CDR3 is CSASLGVNTEAFF. The CDR3 region has the DNA TGCAGTGCGAGTCTTGGCGTGAACACTGAAGCTTTCTTT.

This clonotype was seen ten or more times. The J gene is TRBJ1-6, the V gene TRBV20-1, with TRBD1 matching 8 bases. Germline V CDR1 and CDR2: DFQATT, SNEGSKA (reference sequence). The CDR3 consists of 16 residues. V gave up 1 base and J gave up 0 bases; unmatched junction bases: 2. CDR3 in amino acids: CSARGDRGSYNSPLHF. CDR3 nucleotide sequence: TGCAGTGCTAGAGGTGACAGGGGCTCCTATAATTCACCCCTCCACTTT.